This T cell receptor (beta chain) was retrieved from a study of shared clonotypes between healthy human individuals. Germline CDR1 and CDR2: MNHNY and SVGAGI (reference sequence). The CDR3 is 12 residues long. The germline V and J ends were trimmed by 7 bases and 11 bases, with 17 bases remaining between them. Here immunoSEQ multiplex PCR was the method, and the copy in TCRdb shows in-frame clones only, minus some. In the table there are a few million clones, about 92% of which are singletons. Recent vaccinations or acute infections were absent in the healthy HIV-negative adult donors. The rearrangement links TRBV6-6 to TRBJ2-5; D may correspond to TRBD1 or TRBD2 (5 bases each). The specimen was naive CD4+ T cells sorted from blood. The sample's subset: CD45RA+ positively selected. The TCR sequence derives from a man aged 18 to 29 in good health. The CDR3 protein is CASKPNPGPQYF. CDR3 coding DNA: TGTGCCAGCAAACCGAACCCGGGGCCGCAGTACTTC.